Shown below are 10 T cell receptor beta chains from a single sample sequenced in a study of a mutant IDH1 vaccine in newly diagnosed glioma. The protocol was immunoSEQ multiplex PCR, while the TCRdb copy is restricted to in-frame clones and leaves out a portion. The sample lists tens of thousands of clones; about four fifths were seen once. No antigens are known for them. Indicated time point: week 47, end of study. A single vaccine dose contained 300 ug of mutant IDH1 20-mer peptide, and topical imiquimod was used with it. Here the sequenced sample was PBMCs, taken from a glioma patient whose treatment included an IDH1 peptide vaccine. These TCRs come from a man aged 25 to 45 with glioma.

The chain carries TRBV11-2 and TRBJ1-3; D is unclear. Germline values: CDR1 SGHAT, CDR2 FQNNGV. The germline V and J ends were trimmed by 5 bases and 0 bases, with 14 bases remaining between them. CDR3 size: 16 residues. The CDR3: CASSPSGGSSGNTIYF. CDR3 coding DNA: TGTGCCAGCAGCCCTTCAGGAGGGAGCTCTGGAAACACCATATATTTT.

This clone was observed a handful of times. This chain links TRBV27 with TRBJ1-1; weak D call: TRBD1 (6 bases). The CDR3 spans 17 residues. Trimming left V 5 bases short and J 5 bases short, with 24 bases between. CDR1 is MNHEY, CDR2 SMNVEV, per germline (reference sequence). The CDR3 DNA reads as TGTGCCAGCAGTAGCTACAGGGACCCTCGGGGGAGGACTGAAGCTTTCTTT. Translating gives CASSSYRDPRGRTEAFF.

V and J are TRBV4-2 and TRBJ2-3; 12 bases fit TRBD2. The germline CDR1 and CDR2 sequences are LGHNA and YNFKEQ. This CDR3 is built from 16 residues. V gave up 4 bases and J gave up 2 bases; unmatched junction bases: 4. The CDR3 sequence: CASSPGLAGFTDTQYF. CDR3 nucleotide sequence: TGTGCCAGCAGCCCTGGACTAGCGGGGTTCACAGATACGCAGTATTTT.

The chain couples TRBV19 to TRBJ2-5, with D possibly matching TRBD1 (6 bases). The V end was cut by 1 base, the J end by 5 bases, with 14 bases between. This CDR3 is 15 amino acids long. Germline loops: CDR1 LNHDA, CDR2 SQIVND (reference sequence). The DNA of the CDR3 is TGTGCCAGTAGTATAGTAGCAACAGGGCGGGAGACCCAGTACTTC. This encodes CASSIVATGRETQYF.

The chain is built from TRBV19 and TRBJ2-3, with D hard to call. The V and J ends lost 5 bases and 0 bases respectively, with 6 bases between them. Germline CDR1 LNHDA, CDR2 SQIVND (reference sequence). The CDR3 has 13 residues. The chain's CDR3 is CASSQISTDTQYF. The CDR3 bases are TGTGCCAGTAGTCAGATTAGCACAGATACGCAGTATTTT.

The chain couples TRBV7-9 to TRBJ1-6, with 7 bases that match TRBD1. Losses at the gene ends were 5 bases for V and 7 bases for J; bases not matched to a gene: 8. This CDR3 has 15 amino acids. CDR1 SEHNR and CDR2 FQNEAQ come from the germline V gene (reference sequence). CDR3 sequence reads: CASSQAPGGNSPLHF. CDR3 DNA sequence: TGTGCCAGCAGCCAAGCCCCAGGGGGGAATTCACCCCTCCACTTT.

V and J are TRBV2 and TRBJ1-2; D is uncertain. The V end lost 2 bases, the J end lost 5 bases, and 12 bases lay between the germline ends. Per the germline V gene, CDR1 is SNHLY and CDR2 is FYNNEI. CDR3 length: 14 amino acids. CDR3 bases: TGTGCCAGCAGTGAAACGGCAGCAAAGTATGGCTACACCTTC. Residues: CASSETAAKYGYTF.

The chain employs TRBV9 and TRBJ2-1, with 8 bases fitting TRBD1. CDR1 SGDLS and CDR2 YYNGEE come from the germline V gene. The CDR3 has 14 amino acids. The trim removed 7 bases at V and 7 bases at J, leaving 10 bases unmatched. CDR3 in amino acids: CASRRAGGKNEQFF. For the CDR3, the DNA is TGTGCCAGCCGACGGGCAGGGGGCAAGAATGAGCAGTTCTTC.

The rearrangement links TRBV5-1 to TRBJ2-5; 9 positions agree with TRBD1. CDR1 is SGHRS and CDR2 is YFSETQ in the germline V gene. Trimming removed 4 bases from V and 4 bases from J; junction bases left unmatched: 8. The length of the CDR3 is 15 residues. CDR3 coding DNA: TGCGCCAGCAGCATCGGGACAGGGTGGGGAGAGACCCAGTACTTC. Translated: CASSIGTGWGETQYF.

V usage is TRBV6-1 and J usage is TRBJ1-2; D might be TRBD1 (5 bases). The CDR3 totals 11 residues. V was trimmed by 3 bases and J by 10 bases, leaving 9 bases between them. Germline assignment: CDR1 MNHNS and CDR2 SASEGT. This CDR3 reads CASSEGDDYTF. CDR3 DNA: TGTGCCAGCAGTGAGGGGGACGACTACACCTTC.